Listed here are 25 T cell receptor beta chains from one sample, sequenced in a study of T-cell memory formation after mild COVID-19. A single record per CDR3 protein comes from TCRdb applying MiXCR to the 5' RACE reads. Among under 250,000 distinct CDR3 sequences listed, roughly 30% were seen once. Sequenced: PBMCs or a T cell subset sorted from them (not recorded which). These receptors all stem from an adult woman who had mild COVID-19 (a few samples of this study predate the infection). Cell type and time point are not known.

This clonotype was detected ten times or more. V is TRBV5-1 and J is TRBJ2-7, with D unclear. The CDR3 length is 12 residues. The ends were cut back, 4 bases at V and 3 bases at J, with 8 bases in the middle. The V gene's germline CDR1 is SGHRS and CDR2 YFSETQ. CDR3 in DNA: TGCGCCAGCAGCAGATCCTACTACGAGCAGTACTTC. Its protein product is CASSRSYYEQYF.

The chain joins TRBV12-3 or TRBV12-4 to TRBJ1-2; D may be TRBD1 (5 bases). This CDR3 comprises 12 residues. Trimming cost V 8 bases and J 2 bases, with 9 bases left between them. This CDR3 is CASLGQNYGYTF. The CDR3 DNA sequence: TGTGCCAGCCTCGGACAAAACTATGGCTACACCTTC.

CDR3 sequence reads: CATSESTAGQGTDTQYF. Here the CDR3 DNA reads TGTGCCACCAGTGAGTCAACAGCGGGACAGGGCACAGATACGCAGTATTTT. This chain joins TRBV24-1 and TRBJ2-3; D might be TRBD1 (8 bases). CDR3 length equals 17 residues. CDR1 and CDR2 (germline): KGHDR, SFDVKD. V lost 4 bases and J lost 1, with 17 bases in between.

DNA for the CDR3: TGCGCCAGCAGCCAAGATCCACTCAGTGTCAATGAGCAGTTCTTC. Amino acids: CASSQDPLSVNEQFF. The gene calls are TRBV4-3 and TRBJ2-1; D gene unclear. V lost 0 bases to trimming and J lost 6 bases, with 12 bases between them. From germline, CDR1 is LGHNA and CDR2 YSLEER. The CDR3 runs 15 residues.

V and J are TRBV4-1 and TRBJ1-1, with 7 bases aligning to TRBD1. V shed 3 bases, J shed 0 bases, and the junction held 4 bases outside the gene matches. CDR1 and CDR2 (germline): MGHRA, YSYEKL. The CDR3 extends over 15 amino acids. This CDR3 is CASSHGGQMNTEAFF. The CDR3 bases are TGCGCCAGCAGCCATGGGGGACAGATGAACACTGAAGCTTTCTTT.

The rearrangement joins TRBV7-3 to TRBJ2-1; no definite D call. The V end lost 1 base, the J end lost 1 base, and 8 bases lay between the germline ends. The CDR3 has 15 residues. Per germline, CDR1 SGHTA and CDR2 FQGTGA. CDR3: CASSLRAESYNEQFF. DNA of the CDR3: TGTGCCAGCAGCTTAAGGGCGGAATCCTACAATGAGCAGTTCTTC.

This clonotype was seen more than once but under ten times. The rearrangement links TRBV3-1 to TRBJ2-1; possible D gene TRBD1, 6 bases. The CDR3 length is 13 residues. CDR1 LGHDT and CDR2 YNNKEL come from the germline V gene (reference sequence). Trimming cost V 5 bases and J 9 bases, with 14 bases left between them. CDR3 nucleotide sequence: TGTGCCAGCAGCGCTACTCGCAGGGGTGAGCAGTTCTTC. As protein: CASSATRRGEQFF.

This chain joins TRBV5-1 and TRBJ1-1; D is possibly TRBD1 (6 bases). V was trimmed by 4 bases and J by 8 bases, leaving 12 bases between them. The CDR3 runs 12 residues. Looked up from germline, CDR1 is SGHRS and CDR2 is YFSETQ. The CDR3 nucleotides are TGCGCCAGCAGCCCCGAGACAGGAGAAGCTTTCTTT. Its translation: CASSPETGEAFF. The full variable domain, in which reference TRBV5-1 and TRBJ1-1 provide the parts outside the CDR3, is KAGVTQTPRYLIKTRGQQVTLSCSPISGHRSVSWYQQTPGQGLQFLFEYFSETQRNKGNFPGRFSGRQFSNSRSEMNVSTLELGDSALYLCASSPETGEAFFGQGTRLTVV.

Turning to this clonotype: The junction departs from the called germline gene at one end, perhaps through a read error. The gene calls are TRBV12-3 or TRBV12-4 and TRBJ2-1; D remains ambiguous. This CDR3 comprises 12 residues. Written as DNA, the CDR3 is TGTGCCAGCACGGCCCTCAACAATGGGCAGTTCTTC. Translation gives CASTALNNGQFF.

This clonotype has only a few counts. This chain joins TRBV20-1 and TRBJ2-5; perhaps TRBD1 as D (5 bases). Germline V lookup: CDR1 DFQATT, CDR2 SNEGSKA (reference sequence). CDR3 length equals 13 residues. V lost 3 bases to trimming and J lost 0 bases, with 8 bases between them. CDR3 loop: CSASRTNQETQYF. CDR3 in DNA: TGCAGTGCTAGCAGGACAAACCAAGAGACCCAGTACTTC.

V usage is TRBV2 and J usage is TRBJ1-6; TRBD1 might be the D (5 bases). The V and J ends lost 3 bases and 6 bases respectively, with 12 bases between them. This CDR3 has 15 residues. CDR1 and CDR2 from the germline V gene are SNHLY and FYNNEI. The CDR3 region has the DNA TGTGCCAGCAGTGAGGCCTTGGGGGGTAATTCACCCCTCCACTTT. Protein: CASSEALGGNSPLHF.

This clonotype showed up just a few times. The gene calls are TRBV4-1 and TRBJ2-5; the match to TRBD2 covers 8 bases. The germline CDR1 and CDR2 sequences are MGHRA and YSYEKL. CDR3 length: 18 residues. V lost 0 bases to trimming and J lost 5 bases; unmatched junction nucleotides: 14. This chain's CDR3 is CASSQEGGGRALGETQYF. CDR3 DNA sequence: TGCGCCAGCAGCCAAGAAGGCGGGGGGCGGGCTCTCGGGGAGACCCAGTACTTC.

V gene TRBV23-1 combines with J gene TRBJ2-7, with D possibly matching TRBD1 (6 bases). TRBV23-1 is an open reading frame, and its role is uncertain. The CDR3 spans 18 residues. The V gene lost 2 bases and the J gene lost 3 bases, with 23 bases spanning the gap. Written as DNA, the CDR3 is TGCGCCAGCAGTCAACCACTCCGGGACATGAAGAAAGGCTACGAGCAGTACTTC. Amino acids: CASSQPLRDMKKGYEQYF.

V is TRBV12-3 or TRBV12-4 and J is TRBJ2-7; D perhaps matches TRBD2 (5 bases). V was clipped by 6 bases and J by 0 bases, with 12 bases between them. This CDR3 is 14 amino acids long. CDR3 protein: CASRSQRSSYEQYF. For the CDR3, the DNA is TGTGCCAGCAGGTCCCAGCGGAGCTCCTACGAGCAGTACTTC.

CDR3 DNA: TGTGCCAGCAGGCCTCTCGGCGGGAGTTCCTACGAGCAGTACTTC. It specifies CASRPLGGSSYEQYF. J is TRBJ2-7 and V is TRBV6-2 or TRBV6-3, with 7 bases that match TRBD2. CDR3 length equals 15 residues. Germline V CDR1 and CDR2: MNHEY, SVGEGT. V gave up 6 bases and J gave up 1 base; unmatched junction bases: 9.

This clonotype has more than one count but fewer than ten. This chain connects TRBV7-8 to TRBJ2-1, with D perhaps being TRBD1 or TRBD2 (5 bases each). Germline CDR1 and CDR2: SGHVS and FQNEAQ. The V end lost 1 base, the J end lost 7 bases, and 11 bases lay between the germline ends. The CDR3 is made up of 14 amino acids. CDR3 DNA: TGTGCCAGCAGCTTAGTGGGGGAATGGAATGAGCAGTTCTTC. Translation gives CASSLVGEWNEQFF. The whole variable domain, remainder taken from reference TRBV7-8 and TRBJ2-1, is GAGVSQSPRYKVAKRGQDVALRCDPISGHVSLFWYQQALGQGPEFLTYFQNEAQLDKSGLPSDRFFAERPEGSVSTLKIQRTQQEDSAVYLCASSLVGEWNEQFFGPGTRLTVL.

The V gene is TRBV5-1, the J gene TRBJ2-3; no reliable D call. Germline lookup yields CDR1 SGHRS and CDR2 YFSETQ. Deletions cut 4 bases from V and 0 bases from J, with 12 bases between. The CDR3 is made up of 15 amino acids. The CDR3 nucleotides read TGCGCCAGCAGCCCGAATTGGGTTAGCACAGATACGCAGTATTTT. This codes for CASSPNWVSTDTQYF.

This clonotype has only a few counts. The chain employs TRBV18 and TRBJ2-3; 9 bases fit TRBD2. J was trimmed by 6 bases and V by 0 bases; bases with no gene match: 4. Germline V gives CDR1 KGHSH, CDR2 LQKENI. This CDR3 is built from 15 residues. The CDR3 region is CASSPPSGRRDTQYF. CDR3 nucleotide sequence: TGTGCCAGCTCACCACCGAGCGGGAGGAGGGATACGCAGTATTTT.

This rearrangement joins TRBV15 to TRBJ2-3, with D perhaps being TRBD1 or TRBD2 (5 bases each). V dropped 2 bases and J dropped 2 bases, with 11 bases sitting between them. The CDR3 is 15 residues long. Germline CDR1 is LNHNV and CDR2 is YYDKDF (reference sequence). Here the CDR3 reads CATSRIRGPTDTQYF. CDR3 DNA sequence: TGTGCCACCAGCAGAATCCGGGGCCCCACAGATACGCAGTATTTT.

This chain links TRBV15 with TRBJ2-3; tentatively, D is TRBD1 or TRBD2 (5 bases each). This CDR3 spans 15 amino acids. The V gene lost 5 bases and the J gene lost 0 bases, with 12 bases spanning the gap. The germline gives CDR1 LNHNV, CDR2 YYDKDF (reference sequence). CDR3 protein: CATSPGLASTDTQYF. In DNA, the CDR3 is TGTGCCACCAGCCCGGGGCTGGCTAGCACAGATACGCAGTATTTT.

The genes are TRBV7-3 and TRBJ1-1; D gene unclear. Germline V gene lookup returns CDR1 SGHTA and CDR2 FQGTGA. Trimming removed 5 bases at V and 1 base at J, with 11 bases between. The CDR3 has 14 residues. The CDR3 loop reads CASSPLSENTEAFF. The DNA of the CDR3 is TGTGCCAGCAGCCCGCTTTCGGAGAACACTGAAGCTTTCTTT.

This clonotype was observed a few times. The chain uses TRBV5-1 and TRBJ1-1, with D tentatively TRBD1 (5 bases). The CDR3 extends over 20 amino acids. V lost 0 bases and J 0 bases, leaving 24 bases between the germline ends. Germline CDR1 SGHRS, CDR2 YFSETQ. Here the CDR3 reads CASSLGLDARAIPMNTEAFF. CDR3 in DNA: TGCGCCAGCAGCTTGGGCCTTGACGCCAGGGCGATCCCCATGAACACTGAAGCTTTCTTT.

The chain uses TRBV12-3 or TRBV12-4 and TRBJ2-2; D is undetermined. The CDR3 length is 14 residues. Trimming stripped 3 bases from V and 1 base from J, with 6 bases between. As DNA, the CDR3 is TGTGCCAGCAGTTTTGGGCAGAACACCGGGGAGCTGTTTTTT. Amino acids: CASSFGQNTGELFF.

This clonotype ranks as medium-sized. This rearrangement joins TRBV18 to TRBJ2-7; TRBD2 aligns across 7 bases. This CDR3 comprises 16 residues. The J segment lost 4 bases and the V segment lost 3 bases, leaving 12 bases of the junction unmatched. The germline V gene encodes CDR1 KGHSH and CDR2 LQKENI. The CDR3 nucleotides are TGTGCCAGCTCACCCCAAGGGTCGGGGGGTTCGTACGAGCAGTACTTC. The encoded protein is CASSPQGSGGSYEQYF.

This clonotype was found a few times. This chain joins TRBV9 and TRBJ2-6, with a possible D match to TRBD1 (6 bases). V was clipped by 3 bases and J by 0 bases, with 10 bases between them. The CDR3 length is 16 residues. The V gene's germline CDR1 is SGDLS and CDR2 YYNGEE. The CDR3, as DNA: TGTGCCAGCAGCGCGGGACACAGCTCTGGGGCCAACGTCCTGACTTTC. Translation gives CASSAGHSSGANVLTF.